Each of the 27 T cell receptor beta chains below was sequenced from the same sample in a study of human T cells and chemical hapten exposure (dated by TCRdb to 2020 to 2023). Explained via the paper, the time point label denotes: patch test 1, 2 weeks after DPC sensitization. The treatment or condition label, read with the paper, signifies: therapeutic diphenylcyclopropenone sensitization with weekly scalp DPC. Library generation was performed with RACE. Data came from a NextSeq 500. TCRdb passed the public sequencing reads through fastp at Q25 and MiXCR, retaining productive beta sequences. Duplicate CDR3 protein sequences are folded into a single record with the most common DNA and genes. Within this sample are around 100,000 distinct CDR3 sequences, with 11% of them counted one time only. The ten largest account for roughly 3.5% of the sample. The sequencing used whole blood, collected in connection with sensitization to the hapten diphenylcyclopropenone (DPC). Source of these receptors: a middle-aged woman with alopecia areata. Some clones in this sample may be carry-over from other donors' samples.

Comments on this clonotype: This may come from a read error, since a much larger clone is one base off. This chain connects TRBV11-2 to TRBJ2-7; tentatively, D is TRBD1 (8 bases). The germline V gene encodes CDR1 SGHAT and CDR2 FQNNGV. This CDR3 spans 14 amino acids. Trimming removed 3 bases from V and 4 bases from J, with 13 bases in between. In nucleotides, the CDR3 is TGTGCCAGCAGCTTCACAGGGGGGGGATACGAGCAGTACTTC. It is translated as CASSFTGGGYEQYF.

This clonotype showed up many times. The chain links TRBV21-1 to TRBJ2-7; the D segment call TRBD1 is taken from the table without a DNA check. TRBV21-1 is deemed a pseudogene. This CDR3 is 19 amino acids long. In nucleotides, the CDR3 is TGTGCCAGCAGCAAAGCGCCGGACAGGGGTAGGAGTTGCGTTGGCGAGCAGTACTTC. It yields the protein CASSKAPDRGRSCVGEQYF.

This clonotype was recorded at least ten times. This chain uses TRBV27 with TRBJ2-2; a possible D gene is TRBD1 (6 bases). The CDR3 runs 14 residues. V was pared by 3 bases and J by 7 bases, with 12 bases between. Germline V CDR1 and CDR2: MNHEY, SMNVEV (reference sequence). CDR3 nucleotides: TGTGCCAGCAGTTTTGGTCAGGGGATCGGGGAGCTGTTTTTT. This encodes CASSFGQGIGELFF.

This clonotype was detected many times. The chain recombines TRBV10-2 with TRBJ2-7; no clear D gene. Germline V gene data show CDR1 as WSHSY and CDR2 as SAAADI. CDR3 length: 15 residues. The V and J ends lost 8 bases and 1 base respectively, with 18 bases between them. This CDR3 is CASWPLVEGSYEQYF. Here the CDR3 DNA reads TGCGCCAGCTGGCCGCTGGTCGAAGGATCCTACGAGCAGTACTTC.

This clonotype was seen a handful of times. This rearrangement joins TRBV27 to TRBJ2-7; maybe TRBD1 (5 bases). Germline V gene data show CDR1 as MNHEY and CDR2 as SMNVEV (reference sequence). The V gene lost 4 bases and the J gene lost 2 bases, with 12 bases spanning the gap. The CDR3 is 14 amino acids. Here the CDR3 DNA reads TGTGCCAGCAGTTCGGAGACAGACCCCTACGAGCAGTACTTC. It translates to CASSSETDPYEQYF.

Here the CDR3 reads CSVEGYGQGNTEAFF. The CDR3 nucleotides are TGCAGCGTTGAAGGGTACGGACAGGGGAACACTGAAGCTTTCTTT. V and J are TRBV29-1 and TRBJ1-1; 8 bases align to TRBD1. The CDR3 runs 15 residues. Germline CDR1 reads SQVTM; CDR2 reads ANQGSEA. The trim removed 1 base at V and 1 base at J, leaving 5 bases unmatched.

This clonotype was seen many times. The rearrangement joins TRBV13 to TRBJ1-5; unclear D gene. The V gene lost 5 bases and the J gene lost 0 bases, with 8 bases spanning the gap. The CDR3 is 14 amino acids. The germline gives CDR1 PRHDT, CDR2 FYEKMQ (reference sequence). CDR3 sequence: CASSDGYSNQPQHF. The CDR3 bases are TGTGCCAGCAGCGACGGTTATAGCAATCAGCCCCAGCATTTT.

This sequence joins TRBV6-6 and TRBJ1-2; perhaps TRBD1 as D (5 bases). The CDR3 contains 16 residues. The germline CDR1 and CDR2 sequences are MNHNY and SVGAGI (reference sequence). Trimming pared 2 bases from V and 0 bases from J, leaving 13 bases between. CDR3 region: CASSYPDRQTNYGYTF. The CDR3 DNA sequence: TGTGCCAGCAGTTACCCTGACCGACAGACTAACTATGGCTACACCTTC.

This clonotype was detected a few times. The CDR3 sequence is CASSYQVLYEQYF. The CDR3 DNA follows: TGTGCCAGCAGTTATCAGGTTCTCTACGAGCAGTACTTC. V and J are TRBV6-2 or TRBV6-3 and TRBJ2-7, with D uncertain. The V and J ends lost 3 bases and 3 bases respectively, with 9 bases between them. CDR1 MNHEY and CDR2 SVGEGT come from the germline V gene. This CDR3 has 13 residues.

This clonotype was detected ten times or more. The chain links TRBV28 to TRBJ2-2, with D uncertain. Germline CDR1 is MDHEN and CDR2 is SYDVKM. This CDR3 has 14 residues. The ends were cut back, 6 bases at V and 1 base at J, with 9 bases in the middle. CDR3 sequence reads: CASRVDLNTGELFF. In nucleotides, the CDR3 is TGTGCCAGCAGAGTTGACTTGAACACCGGGGAGCTGTTTTTT.

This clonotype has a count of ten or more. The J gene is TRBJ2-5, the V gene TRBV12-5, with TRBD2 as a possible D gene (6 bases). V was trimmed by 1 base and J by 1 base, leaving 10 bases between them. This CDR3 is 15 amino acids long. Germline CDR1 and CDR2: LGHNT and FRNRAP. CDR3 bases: TGTGCTAGTGGTTTGGGACTAGGACGCCAAGAGACCCAGTACTTC. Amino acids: CASGLGLGRQETQYF.

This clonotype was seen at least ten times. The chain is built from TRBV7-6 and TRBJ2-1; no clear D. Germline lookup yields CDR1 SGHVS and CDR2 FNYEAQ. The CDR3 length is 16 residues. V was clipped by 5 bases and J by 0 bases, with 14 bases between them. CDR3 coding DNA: TGTGCCAGCAGCCGAGGTCGGAGCGACTCCTACAATGAGCAGTTCTTC. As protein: CASSRGRSDSYNEQFF.

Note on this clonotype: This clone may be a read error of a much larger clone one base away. CDR3 in amino acids: CASSVGLAGTDTQYF. For the CDR3, the DNA is TGTGCCAGCAGCGTCGGACTAGCGGGCACAGATACGCAGTATTTT. The chain links TRBV9 to TRBJ2-3; 10 bases line up with TRBD2. The CDR3 covers 15 residues. Trimming cost V 2 bases and J 1 base; bases outside gene matches: 1. The germline V gene encodes CDR1 SGDLS and CDR2 YYNGEE.

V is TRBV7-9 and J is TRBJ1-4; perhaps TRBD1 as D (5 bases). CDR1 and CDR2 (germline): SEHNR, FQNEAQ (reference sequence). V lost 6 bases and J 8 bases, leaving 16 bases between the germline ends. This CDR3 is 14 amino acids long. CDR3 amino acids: CASRAGRAEEKLFF. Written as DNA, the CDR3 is TGTGCCAGCAGGGCTGGCAGGGCGGAGGAAAAACTGTTTTTT.

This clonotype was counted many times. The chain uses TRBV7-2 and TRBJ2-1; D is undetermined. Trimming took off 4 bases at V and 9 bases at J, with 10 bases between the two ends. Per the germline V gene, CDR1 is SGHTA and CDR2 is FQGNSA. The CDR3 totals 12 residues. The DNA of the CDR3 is TGTGCCAGCAGCTCAGGACGGCTTGAGCAGTTCTTC. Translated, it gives CASSSGRLEQFF. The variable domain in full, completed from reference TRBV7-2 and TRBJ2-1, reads GAGVSQSPSNKVTEKGKDVELRCDPISGHTALYWYRQSLGQGLEFLIYFQGNSAPDKSGLPSDRFSAERTGGSVSTLTIQRTQQEDSAVYLCASSSGRLEQFFGPGTRLTVL.

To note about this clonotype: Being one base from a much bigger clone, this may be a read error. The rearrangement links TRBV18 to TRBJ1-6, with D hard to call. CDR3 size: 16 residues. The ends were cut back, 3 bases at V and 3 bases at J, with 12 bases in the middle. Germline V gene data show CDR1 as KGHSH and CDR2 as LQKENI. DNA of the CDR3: TGTGCCAGCTCACCGTATCAGGCGAACTATAATTCACCCCTCCACTTT. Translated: CASSPYQANYNSPLHF.

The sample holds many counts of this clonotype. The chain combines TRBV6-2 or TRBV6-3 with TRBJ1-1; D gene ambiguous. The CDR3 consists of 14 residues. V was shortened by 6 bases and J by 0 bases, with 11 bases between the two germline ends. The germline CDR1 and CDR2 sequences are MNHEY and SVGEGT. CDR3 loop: CASRAAPMNTEAFF. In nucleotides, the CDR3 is TGTGCCAGCAGGGCAGCTCCAATGAACACTGAAGCTTTCTTT.

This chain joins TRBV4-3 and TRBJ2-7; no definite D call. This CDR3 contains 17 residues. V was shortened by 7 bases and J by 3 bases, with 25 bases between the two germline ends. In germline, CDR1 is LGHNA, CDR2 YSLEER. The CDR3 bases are TGCGCCAGCACCAAAGTAAAGCTAGGTCTAACCTACTACGAGCAGTACTTC. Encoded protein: CASTKVKLGLTYYEQYF.

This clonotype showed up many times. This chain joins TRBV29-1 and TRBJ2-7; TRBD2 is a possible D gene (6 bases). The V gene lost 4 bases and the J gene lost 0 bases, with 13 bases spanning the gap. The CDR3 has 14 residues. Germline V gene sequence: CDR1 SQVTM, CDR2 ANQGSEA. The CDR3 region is CSVGPGLSSYEQYF. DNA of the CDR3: TGCAGCGTTGGACCGGGACTCAGCTCCTACGAGCAGTACTTC.

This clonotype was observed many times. CDR3 residues: CATGTVGYGYTF. The CDR3 bases are TGTGCCACTGGGACAGTCGGTTATGGCTACACCTTC. This sequence joins TRBV19 and TRBJ1-2; 7 bases align to TRBD1. From germline, CDR1 is LNHDA and CDR2 SQIVND (reference sequence). V trimming: 10 bases; J trimming: 5 bases; junction bases outside the gene matches: 7. This CDR3 region has 12 residues.

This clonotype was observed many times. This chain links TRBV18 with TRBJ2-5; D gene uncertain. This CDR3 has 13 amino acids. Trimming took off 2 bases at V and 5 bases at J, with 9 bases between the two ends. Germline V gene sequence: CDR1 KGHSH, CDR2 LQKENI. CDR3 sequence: CASSPTRLETQYF. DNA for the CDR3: TGTGCCAGCTCACCAACAAGGCTTGAGACCCAGTACTTC. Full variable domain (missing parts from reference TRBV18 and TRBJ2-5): NAGVMQNPRHLVRRRGQEARLRCSPMKGHSHVYWYRQLPEEGLKFMVYLQKENIIDESGMPKERFSAEFPKEGPSILRIQQVVRGDSAAYFCASSPTRLETQYFGPGTRLLVL.

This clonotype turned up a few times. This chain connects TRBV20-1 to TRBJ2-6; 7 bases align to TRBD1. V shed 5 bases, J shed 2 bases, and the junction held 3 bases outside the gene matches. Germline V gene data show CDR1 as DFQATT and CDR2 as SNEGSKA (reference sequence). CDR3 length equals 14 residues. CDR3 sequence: CSAPDRAGANVLTF. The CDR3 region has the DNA TGCAGTGCTCCCGACAGGGCTGGGGCCAACGTCCTGACTTTC.

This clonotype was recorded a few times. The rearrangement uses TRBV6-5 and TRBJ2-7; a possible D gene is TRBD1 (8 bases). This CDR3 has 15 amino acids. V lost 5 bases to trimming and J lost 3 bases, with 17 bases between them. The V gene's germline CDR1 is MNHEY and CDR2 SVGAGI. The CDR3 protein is CASSTQQGGYYEQYF. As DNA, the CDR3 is TGTGCCAGCAGTACCCAACAGGGGGGGTACTACGAGCAGTACTTC.

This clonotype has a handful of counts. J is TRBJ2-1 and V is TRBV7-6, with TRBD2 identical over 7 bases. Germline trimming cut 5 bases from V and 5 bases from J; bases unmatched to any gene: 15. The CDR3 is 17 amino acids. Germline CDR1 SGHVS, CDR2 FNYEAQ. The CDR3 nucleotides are TGTGCCAGCAGCCCCCCGGGACTACTAGGAGGGAACAATGAGCAGTTCTTC. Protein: CASSPPGLLGGNNEQFF. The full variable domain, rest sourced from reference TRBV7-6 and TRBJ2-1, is GAGVSQSPRYKVTKRGQDVALRCDPISGHVSLYWYRQALGQGPEFLTYFNYEAQQDKSGLPNDRFSAERPEGSISTLTIQRTEQRDSAMYRCASSPPGLLGGNNEQFFGPGTRLTVL.

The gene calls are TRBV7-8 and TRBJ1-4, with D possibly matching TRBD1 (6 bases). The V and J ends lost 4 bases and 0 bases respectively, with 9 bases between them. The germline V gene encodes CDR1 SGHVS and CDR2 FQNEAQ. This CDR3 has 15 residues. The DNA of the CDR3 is TGTGCCAGCAGCTCCCGACAGGCAACTAATGAAAAACTGTTTTTT. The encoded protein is CASSSRQATNEKLFF.

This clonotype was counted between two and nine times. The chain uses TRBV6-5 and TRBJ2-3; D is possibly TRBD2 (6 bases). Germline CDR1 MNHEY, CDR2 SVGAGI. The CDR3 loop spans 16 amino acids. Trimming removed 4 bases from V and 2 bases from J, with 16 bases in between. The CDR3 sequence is CASSFVADLNTDTQYF. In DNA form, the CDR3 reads TGTGCCAGCAGTTTTGTAGCGGACCTAAACACAGATACGCAGTATTTT.

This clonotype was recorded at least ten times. The CDR3 reads CASSPPGALVAYEQYF. CDR3 sequence (DNA): TGTGCCAGCTCACCACCGGGGGCTTTGGTCGCGTACGAGCAGTACTTC. The chain recombines TRBV18 with TRBJ2-7; D may be TRBD1 (6 bases). With 0 bases removed from V and 4 bases from J, the gap between germline ends came to 16 bases. The CDR3 is made up of 16 amino acids. Looked up from germline, CDR1 is KGHSH and CDR2 is LQKENI.